What follows are 5 T cell receptor beta chains derived from one specimen sequenced in a study of blood T cell repertoires in COVID-19. Here immunoSEQ multiplex PCR was the method, and the copy in TCRdb shows in-frame clones only, minus some. The data hold about 250,000 clones, with about 82% observed a single time. Material: peripheral blood. These TCRs come from a woman at least 80 years old with COVID-19, enrolled during active disease.

The J gene is TRBJ1-5, the V gene TRBV18, with 7 nucleotides matching TRBD1. The CDR3 totals 15 residues. Germline V gene sequence: CDR1 KGHSH, CDR2 LQKENI. V shed 4 bases and J 4 bases; nucleotides not matched to a gene: 7. The CDR3 protein is CASSLTGTVNQPQHF. The CDR3 DNA reads as TGTGCCAGCTCACTTACCGGGACAGTAAATCAGCCCCAGCATTTT.

The V gene is TRBV7-2, the J gene TRBJ2-5, with 9 bases lining up with TRBD1. CDR1 is SGHTA, CDR2 FQGNSA, per germline. The V segment lost 3 bases and the J segment 4 bases; nucleotides outside the gene matches: 6. The CDR3 runs to 15 residues. CDR3 bases: TGTGCCAGCAGCTTGGGGACAGGGATGGGAGAGACCCAGTACTTC. As protein: CASSLGTGMGETQYF. Complete variable domain (other parts from reference TRBV7-2 and TRBJ2-5): GAGVSQSPSNKVTEKGKDVELRCDPISGHTALYWYRQSLGQGLEFLIYFQGNSAPDKSGLPSDRFSAERTGGSVSTLTIQRTQQEDSAVYLCASSLGTGMGETQYFGPGTRLLVL.

This chain joins TRBV4-1 and TRBJ1-1; 9 bases agree with TRBD1. V lost 1 base to trimming and J lost 6 bases; unmatched junction nucleotides: 9. Germline CDR1 MGHRA, CDR2 YSYEKL. This CDR3 contains 16 residues. Here the CDR3 reads CASSQAMGQGFAEAFF. CDR3 bases: TGCGCCAGCAGCCAAGCGATGGGACAGGGTTTCGCTGAAGCTTTCTTT.

A few counts support this clone. J is TRBJ1-5 and V is TRBV6-5, with 10 bases lining up with TRBD1. The CDR3 runs 14 residues. Germline CDR1 reads MNHEY; CDR2 reads SVGAGI. Germline trimming cut 8 bases from V and 7 bases from J; bases unmatched to any gene: 8. The CDR3 is CASESGQGGQPQHF. The DNA of the CDR3 is TGTGCCAGCGAATCCGGACAGGGGGGACAGCCCCAGCATTTT.

The V call is TRBV5-1, the J call TRBJ2-2; 7 positions match TRBD1. From germline, CDR1 is SGHRS and CDR2 YFSETQ. Losses at the gene ends were 6 bases for V and 0 bases for J; bases not matched to a gene: 5. The CDR3 has 15 amino acids. Written as DNA, the CDR3 is TGCGCCAGCATCCCCGGGACAGCGAACACCGGGGAGCTGTTTTTT. Its translation is CASIPGTANTGELFF.